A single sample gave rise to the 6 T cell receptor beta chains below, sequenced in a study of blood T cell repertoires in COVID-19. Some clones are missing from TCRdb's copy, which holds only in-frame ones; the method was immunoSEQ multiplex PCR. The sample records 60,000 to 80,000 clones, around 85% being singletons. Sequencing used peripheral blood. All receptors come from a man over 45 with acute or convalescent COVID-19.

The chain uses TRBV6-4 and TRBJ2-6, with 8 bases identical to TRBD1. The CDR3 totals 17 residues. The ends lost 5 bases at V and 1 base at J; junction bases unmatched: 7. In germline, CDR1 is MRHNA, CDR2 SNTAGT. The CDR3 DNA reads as TGTGCCAGCAGTAGGCAGGGGGCCCCGTCTGGGGCCAACGTCCTGACTTTC. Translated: CASSRQGAPSGANVLTF.

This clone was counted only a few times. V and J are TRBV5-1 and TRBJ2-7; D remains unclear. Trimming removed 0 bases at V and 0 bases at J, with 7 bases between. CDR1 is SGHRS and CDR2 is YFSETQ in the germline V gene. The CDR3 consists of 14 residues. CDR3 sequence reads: CASSLDISSYEQYF. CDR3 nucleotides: TGCGCCAGCAGCTTGGACATAAGCTCCTACGAGCAGTACTTC.

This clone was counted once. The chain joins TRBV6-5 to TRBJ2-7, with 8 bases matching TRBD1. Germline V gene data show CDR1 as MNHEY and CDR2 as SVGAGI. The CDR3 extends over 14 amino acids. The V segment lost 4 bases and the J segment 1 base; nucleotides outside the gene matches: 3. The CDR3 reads CASSFGQGSYEQYF. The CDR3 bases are TGTGCCAGCAGTTTCGGACAGGGATCCTACGAGCAGTACTTC.

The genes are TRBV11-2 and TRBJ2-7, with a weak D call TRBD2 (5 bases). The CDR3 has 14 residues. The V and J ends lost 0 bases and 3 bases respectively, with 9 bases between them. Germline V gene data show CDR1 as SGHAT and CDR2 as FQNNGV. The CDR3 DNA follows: TGTGCCAGCAGCTTAGATCGGGAACGCTACGAGCAGTACGTC. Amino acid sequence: CASSLDRERYEQYV.

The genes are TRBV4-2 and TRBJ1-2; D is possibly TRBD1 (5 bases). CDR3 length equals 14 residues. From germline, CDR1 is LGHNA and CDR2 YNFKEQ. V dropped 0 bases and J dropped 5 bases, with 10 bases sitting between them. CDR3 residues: CASSQDPEGYGYTF. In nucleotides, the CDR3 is TGTGCCAGCAGCCAAGATCCGGAGGGGTATGGCTACACCTTC.

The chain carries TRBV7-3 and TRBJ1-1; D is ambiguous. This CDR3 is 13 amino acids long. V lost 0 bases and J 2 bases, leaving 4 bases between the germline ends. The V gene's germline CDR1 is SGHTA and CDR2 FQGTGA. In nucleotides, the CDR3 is TGTGCCAGCAGCTTAACGAGCAACACTGAAGCTTTCTTT. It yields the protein CASSLTSNTEAFF.